The T cell receptor beta chain under discussion was sequenced for a study of glioma-infiltrating T cells. The iRepertoire nested amplicon-rescue multiplex PCR amplified TCR alpha and beta CDR3s from RNA. For one-step reverse transcription and amplification, 100-400 ng of tissue mRNA or PBMC total RNA was used. TCRdb used MiXCR to reprocess the multiplex PCR reads, holding one entry per CDR3 protein. The table includes under 150,000 distinct CDR3 sequences, 24% detected once. CDR1 is MDHEN, CDR2 SYDVKM, per germline. The ends lost 6 bases at V and 2 bases at J; junction bases unmatched: 6. This CDR3 has 15 residues. This clonotype appeared many times. Its target is not known. Study outcomes and limitations: Tissue and blood shared very few CDR3 sequences. Gliomas, especially low-grade, showed above-expected tissue-blood divergence; non-neoplastic patients showed below.

The V gene is TRBV28, the J gene TRBJ1-5, with 8 bases aligning to TRBD1. The sequenced sample was glioma tissue, nonneoplastic brain tissue, or PBMCs (not recorded which). This receptor was obtained from a human donor with low-grade glioma or glioblastoma, undergoing nonglioma brain surgery, or in good health (not recorded which). CDR3 sequence (DNA): TGTGCCAGCAGGCAGGGGGCGAGCCGCAATCAGCCCCAGCATTTT. This gives the protein CASRQGASRNQPQHF. The full variable domain, its missing parts supplied by reference TRBV28 and TRBJ1-5, is DVKVTQSSRYLVKRTGEKVFLECVQDMDHENMFWYRQDPGLGLRLIYFSYDVKMKEKGDIPEGYSVSREKKERFSLILESASTNQTSMYLCASRQGASRNQPQHFGDGTRLSIL.